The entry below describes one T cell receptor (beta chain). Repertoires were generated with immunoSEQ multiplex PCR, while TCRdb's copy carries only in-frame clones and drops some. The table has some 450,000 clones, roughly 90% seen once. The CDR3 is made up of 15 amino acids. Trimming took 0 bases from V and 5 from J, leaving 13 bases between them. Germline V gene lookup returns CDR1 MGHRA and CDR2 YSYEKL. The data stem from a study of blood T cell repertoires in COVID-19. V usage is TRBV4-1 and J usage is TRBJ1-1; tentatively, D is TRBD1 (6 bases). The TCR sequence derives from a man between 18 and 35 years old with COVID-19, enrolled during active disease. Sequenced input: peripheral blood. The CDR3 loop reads CASSQEGRGRTEAFF. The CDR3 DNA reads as TGCGCCAGCAGCCAAGAAGGCAGGGGTCGTACTGAAGCTTTCTTT.